This T cell receptor beta chain comes out of a study of blood T cell repertoires in COVID-19. Study details: Acute and convalescent COVID-19 samples came from the United States, Italy and Spain. Nucleic acid was either cDNA or gDNA, and it came from T cells, B-cell-depleted T cells, or PBMCs.

Followed longitudinally, the Seattle patients had been enrolled during active infection. Only a few counts were recorded for this clone. Authors' methods: Quantification of nucleated cells was approximated via reference gene primer amplification. The protocol was immunoSEQ multiplex PCR, while the TCRdb copy is restricted to in-frame clones and leaves out a portion. For V, J and clone size, that table is used; D and trimming come from the DNA. Counted here are 150,000 to 200,000 clones, around 83% occurring once; the ten biggest clones make up about 8.3%. This CDR3 spans 12 amino acids. V gave up 5 bases and J gave up 7 bases; unmatched junction bases: 3. Germline lookup yields CDR1 MDHEN and CDR2 SYDVKM.

The sequence derives from a woman in her seventies with COVID-19, enrolled during active disease. Sequenced sample: peripheral blood. V and J are TRBV28 and TRBJ1-2; TRBD1 matches 8 bases. CDR3 protein: CASSRGTGGYTF. The DNA of the CDR3 is TGTGCCAGCAGTCGGGGGACAGGTGGCTACACCTTC.